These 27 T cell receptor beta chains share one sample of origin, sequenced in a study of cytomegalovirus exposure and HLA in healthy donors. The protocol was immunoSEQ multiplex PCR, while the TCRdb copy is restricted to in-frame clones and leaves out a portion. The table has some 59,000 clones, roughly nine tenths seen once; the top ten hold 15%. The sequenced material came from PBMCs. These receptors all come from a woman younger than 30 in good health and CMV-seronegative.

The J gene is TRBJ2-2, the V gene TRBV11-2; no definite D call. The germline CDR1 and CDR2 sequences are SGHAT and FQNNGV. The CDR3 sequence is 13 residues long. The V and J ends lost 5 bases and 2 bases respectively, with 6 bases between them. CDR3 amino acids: CASSPTNTGELFF. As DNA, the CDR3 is TGTGCCAGCAGCCCGACTAACACCGGGGAGCTGTTTTTT.

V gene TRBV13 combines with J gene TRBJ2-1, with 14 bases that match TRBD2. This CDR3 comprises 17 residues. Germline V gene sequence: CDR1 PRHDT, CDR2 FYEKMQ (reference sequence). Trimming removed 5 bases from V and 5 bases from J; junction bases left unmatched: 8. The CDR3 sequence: CASSPGLAGGPNNEQFF. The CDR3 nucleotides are TGTGCCAGCAGCCCCGGACTAGCGGGGGGACCTAACAATGAGCAGTTCTTC. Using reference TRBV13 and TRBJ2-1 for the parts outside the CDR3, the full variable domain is AAGVIQSPRHLIKEKRETATLKCYPIPRHDTVYWYQQGPGQDPQFLISFYEKMQSDKGSIPDRFSAQQFSDYHSELNMSSLELGDSALYFCASSPGLAGGPNNEQFFGPGTRLTVL.

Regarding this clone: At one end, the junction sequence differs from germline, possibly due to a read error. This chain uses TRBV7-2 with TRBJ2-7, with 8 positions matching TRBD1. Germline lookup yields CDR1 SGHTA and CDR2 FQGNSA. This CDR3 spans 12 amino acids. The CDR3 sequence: CASSLGGTGLTF. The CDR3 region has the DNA TGTGCCAGCAGCTTAGGGGGGACAGGTTTGACTTTC.

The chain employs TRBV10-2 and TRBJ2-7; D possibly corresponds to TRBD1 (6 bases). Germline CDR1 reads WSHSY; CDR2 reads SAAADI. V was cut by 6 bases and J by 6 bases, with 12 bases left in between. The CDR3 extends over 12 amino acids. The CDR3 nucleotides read TGCGCCAGCAGGGGGGCCCCGGCCGAGCAGTACTTC. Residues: CASRGAPAEQYF.

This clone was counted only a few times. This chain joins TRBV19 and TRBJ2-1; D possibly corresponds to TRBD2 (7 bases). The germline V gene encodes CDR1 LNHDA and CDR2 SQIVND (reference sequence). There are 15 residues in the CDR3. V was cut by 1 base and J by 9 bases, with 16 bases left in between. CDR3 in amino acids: CASSIAGGGAVEQFF. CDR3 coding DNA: TGTGCCAGTAGTATAGCTGGAGGGGGGGCTGTTGAGCAGTTCTTC.

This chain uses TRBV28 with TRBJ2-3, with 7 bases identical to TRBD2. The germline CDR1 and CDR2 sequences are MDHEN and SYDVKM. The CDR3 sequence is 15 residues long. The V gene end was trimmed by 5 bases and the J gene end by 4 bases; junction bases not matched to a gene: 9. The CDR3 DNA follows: TGTGCCAGCAGTCCCCCCGGACTAGGGGCAGATACGCAGTATTTT. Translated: CASSPPGLGADTQYF.

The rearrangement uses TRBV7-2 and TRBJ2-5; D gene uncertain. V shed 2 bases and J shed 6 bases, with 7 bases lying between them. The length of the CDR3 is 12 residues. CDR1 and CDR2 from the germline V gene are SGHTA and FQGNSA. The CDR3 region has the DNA TGTGCCAGCAGCTTAAAAAGCCAGACCCAGTACTTC. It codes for CASSLKSQTQYF.

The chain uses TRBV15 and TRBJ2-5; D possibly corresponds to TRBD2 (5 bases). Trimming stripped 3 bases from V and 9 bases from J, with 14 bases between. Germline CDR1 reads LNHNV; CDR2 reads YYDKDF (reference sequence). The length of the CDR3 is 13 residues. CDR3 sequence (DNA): TGTGCCACCAGCAGTTCGGAACCGGAGGCCCAGTACTTC. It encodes CATSSSEPEAQYF.

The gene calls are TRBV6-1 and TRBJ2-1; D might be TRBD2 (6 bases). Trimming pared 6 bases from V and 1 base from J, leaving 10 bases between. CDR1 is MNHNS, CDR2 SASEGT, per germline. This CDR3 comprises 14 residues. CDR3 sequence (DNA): TGTGCCAGCAGCGAAAGCGGGTCCTACAATGAGCAGTTCTTC. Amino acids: CASSESGSYNEQFF.

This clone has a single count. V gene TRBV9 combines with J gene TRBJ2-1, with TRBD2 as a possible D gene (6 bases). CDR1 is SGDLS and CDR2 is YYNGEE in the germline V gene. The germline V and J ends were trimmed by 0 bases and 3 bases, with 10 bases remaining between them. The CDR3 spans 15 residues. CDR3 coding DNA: TGTGCCAGCAGCGTAGGTAGCGGCCGCTACAATGAGCAGTTCTTC. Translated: CASSVGSGRYNEQFF. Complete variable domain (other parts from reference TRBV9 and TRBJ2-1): DSGVTQTPKHLITATGQRVTLRCSPRSGDLSVYWYQQSLDQGLQFLIQYYNGEERAKGNILERFSAQQFPDLHSELNLSSLELGDSALYFCASSVGSGRYNEQFFGPGTRLTVL.

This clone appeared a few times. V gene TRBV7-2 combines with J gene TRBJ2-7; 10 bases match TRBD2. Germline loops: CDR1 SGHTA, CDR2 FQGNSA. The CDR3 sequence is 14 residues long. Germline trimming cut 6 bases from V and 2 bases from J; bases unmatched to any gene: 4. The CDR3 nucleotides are TGTGCCAGCAGTTTCACTAGCGGGGCCTACGAGCAGTACTTC. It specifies CASSFTSGAYEQYF. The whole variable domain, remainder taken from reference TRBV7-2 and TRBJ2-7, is GAGVSQSPSNKVTEKGKDVELRCDPISGHTALYWYRQSLGQGLEFLIYFQGNSAPDKSGLPSDRFSAERTGGSVSTLTIQRTQQEDSAVYLCASSFTSGAYEQYFGPGTRLTVT.

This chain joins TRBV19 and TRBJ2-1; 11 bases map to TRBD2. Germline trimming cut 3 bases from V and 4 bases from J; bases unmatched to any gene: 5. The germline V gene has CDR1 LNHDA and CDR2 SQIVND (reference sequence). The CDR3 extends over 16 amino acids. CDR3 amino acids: CASSIGSGGGYNEQFF. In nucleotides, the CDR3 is TGTGCCAGTAGTATTGGTAGCGGGGGGGGTTACAATGAGCAGTTCTTC.

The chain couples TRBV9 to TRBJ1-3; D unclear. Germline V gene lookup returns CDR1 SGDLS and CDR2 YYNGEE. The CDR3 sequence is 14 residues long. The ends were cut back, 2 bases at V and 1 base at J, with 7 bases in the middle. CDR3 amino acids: CASSVGSSGNTIYF. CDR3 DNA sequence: TGTGCCAGCAGCGTGGGCTCGTCTGGAAACACCATATATTTT.

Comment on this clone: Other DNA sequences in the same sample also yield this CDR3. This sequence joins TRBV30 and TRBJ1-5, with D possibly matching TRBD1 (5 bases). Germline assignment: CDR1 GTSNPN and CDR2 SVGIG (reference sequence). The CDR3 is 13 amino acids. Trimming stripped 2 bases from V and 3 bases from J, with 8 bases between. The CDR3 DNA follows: TGTGCCTGGAGTACAGGTCCCAATCAGCCCCAGCATTTT. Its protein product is CAWSTGPNQPQHF.

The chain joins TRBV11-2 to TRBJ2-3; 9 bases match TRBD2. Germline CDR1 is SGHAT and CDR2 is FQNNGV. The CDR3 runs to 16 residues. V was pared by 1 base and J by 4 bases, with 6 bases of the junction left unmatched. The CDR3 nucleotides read TGTGCCAGCAGCTTAGTCGGCGGGGGGGACGCAGATACGCAGTATTTT. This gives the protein CASSLVGGGDADTQYF.

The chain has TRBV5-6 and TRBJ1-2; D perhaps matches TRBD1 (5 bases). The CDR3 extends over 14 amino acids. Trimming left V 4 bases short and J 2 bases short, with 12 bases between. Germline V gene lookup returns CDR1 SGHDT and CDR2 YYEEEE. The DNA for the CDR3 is TGTGCCAGCAGCCCGATGGGGCCGAACTATGGCTACACCTTC. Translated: CASSPMGPNYGYTF.

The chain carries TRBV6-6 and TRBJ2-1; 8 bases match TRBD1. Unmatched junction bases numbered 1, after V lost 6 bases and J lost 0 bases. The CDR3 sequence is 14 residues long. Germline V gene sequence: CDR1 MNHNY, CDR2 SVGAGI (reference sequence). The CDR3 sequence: CASSDRGSYNEQFF. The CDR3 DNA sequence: TGTGCCAGCAGCGACAGGGGCTCCTACAATGAGCAGTTCTTC.

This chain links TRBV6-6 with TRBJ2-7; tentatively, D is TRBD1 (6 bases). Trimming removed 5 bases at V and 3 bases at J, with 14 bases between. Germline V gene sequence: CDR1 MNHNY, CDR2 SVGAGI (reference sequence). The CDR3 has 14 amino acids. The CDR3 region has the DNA TGTGCCAGCAGTGAGGGACAAAACCTCTACGAGCAGTACTTC. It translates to CASSEGQNLYEQYF.

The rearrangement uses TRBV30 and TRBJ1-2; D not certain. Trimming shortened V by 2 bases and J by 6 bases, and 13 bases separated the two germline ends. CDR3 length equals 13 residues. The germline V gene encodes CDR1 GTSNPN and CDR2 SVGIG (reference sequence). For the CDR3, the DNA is TGTGCCTGGAGTCCCGGGAACACCAATGGCTACACCTTC. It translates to CAWSPGNTNGYTF.

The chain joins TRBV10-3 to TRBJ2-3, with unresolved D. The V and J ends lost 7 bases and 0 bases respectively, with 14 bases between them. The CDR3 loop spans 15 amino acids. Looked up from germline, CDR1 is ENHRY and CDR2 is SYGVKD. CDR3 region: CAIKTDKSSTDTQYF. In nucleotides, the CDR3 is TGTGCCATCAAAACAGACAAATCTAGCACAGATACGCAGTATTTT.

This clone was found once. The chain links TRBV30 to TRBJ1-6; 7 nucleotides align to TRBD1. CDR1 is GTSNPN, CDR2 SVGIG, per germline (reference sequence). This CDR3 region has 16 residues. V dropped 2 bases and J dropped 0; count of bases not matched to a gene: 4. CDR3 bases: TGTGCCTGGAGTCGGGACAGTTTCTCCTATAATTCACCCCTCCACTTT. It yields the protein CAWSRDSFSYNSPLHF.

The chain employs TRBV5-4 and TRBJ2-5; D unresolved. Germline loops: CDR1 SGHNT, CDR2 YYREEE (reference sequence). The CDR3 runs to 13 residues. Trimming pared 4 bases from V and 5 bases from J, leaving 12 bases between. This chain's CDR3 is CASSPADRETQYF. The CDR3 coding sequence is TGTGCCAGCAGCCCCGCGGATCGGGAGACCCAGTACTTC.

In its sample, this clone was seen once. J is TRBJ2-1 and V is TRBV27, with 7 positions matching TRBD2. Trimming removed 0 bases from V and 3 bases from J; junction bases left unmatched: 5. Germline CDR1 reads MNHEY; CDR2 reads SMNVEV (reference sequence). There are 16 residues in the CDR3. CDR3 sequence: CASSLSSGALYNEQFF. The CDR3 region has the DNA TGTGCCAGCAGTTTATCAAGCGGGGCCCTCTACAATGAGCAGTTCTTC.

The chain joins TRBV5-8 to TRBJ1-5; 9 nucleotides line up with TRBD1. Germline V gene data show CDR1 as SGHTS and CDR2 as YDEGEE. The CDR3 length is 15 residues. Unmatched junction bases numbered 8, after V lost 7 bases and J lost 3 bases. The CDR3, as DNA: TGTGCCAGCTCCCAGGACAGGGGAAACAATCAGCCCCAGCATTTT. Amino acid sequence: CASSQDRGNNQPQHF.

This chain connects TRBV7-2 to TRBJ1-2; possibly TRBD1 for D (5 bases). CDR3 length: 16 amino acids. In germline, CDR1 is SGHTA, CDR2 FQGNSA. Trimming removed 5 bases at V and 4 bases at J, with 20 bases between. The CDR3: CASSTSGGTAGYGYTF. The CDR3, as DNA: TGTGCCAGCAGCACCAGCGGGGGGACGGCTGGCTATGGCTACACCTTC.

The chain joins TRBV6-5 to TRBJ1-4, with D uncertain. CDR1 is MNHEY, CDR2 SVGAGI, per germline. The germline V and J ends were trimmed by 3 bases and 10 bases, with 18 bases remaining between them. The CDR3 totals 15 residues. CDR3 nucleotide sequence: TGTGCCAGCAGTTATGAGGGAAAAGGTGTTTCAAAACTGTTTTTT. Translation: CASSYEGKGVSKLFF.

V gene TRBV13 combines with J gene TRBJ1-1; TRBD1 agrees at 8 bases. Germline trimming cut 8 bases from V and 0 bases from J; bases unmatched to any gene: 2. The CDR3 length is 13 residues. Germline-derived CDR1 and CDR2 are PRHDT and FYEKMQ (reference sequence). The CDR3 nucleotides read TGTGCCAGCGGACAGGGACTGAACACTGAAGCTTTCTTT. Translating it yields CASGQGLNTEAFF.